These T cell receptor beta chains were read from a single sample in a study of blood T cell repertoires in COVID-19. The data were produced by immunoSEQ multiplex PCR, yet TCRdb's version contains in-frame clones alone and is incomplete. The profile shows hundreds of thousands of clones, approximately 89% of them singletons. Specimen: peripheral blood. The receptors were sampled from a woman between 50 and 59 years old with COVID-19, enrolled during active disease. Each CDR3 is given with its conserved first and last residue. D genes are given only for firm matches. Only part of the rows carry a size: once, few, many, or a class if the clone is expanded.

size	D	J	V	DNA	CDR3
-	-	TRBJ2-1	TRBV5-1	TGCGCCAGCGGCGGACAGAACCTCTTCCACTCCTACAATGAGCAGTTCTTC	CASGGQNLFHSYNEQFF
-	-	TRBJ1-5	TRBV30	TGTGCCTGGAGTACGCAGGGGTGGCAGCCCCAGCATTTT	CAWSTQGWQPQHF
-	TRBD2	TRBJ2-1	TRBV7-9	TGTGCCAGCAGCTTACGAACTAGCGGGGGCGATGAGCAGTTCTTC	CASSLRTSGGDEQFF
-	-	TRBJ2-1	TRBV12-5	TGTGCTAGTGGCCGCTTTCCGGGAACTGGAGGGAGTGAGCAGTTCTTC	CASGRFPGTGGSEQFF
-	-	TRBJ2-6	TRBV7-2	TGTGCCAGCAGCTCGCCGGAGAGCTCTGGGGCCAACGTCCTGACTTTC	CASSSPESSGANVLTF
-	TRBD1	TRBJ1-1	TRBV5-1	TGCGCCAGCAGCCCTACCGGGACAGAGAACACTGAAGCTTTCTTT	CASSPTGTENTEAFF
-	-	TRBJ2-6	TRBV4-1	TGCGCCAGCAGCCTGACCCGTGCGGGTTTCTCTGGGGCCAACGTCCTGACTTTC	CASSLTRAGFSGANVLTF
-	TRBD2	TRBJ2-3	TRBV3-1/TRBV3-2	TGTGCCAGCAGTCATAGCGGGGGGGCTAGAGATACGCAGTATTTT	CASSHSGGARDTQYF
-	-	TRBJ2-5	TRBV7-2	TGTGCCAGCAGCGGCGGGGTTAGCGAAGGAGAGACCCAGTACTTC	CASSGGVSEGETQYF
once	-	TRBJ2-5	TRBV25-1	TGTGCCAGCAGTGAACAGGGGTTAGGAAAAGAGACCCAGTACTTC	CASSEQGLGKETQYF
-	-	TRBJ1-2	TRBV30	TGTGCCTGGAATAGGGGAGGCGGCTACACCTTC	CAWNRGGGYTF
-	-	TRBJ1-2	TRBV29-1	TGCAGCGTTGGGGGGGAGGACGGCTACACCTTC	CSVGGEDGYTF
few	TRBD1	TRBJ2-7	TRBV27	TGTGCCAGCAGATCCCGGACAGGGGGCCCCTACGAGCAGTACTTC	CASRSRTGGPYEQYF
-	TRBD1	TRBJ1-2	TRBV6-6	TGTGCCAGCAGACCCGGGACAGGGGGAATCTATGGCTACACCTTC	CASRPGTGGIYGYTF
-	-	TRBJ1-1	TRBV29-1	TGCAGCGTTGTAGACGTGAACACTGAAGCTTTCTTT	CSVVDVNTEAFF
-	TRBD2	TRBJ2-3	TRBV27	TGTGCCAGCAGTTCGGGACTAGGCACAGATACGCAGTATTTT	CASSSGLGTDTQYF